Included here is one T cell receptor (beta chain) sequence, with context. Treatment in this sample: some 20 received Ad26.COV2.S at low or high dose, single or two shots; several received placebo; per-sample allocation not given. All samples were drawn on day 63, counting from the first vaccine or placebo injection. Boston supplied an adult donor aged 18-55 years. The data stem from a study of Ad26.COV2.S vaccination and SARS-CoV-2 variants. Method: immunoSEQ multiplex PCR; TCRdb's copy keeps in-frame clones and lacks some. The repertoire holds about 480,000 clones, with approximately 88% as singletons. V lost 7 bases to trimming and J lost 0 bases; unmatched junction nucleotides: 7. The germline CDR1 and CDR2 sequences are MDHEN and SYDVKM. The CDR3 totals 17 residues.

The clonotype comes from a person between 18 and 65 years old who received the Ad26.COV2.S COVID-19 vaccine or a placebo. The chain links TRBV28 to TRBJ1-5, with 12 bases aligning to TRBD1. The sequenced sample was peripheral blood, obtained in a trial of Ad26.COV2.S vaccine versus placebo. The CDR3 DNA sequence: TGTGCCAGCACGACCGGGACAGGGGGCATTAGCAATCAGCCCCAGCATTTT. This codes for CASTTGTGGISNQPQHF.